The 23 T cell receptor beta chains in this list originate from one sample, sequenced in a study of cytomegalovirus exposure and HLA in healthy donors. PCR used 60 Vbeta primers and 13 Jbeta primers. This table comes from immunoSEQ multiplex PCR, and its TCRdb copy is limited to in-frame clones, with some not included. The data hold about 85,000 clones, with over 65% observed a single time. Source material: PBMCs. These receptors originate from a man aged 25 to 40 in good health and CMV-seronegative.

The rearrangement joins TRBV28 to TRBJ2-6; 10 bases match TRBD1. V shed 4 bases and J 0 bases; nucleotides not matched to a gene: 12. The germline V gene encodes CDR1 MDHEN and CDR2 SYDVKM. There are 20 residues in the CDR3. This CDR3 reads CASSSVSDRGAPSGANVLTF. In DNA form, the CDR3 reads TGTGCCAGCAGTTCAGTTTCGGACAGGGGGGCCCCCTCTGGGGCCAACGTCCTGACTTTC.

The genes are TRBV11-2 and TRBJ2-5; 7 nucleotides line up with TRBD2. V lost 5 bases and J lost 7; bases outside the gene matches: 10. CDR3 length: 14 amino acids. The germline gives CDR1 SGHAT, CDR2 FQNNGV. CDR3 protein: CASSPSAGGGTQYF. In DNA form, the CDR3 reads TGTGCCAGCAGCCCGAGTGCAGGCGGGGGGACCCAGTACTTC. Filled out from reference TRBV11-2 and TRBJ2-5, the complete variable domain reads EAGVAQSPRYKIIEKRQSVAFWCNPISGHATLYWYQQILGQGPKLLIQFQNNGVVDDSQLPKDRFSAERLKGVDSTLKIQPAKLEDSAVYLCASSPSAGGGTQYFGPGTRLLVL.

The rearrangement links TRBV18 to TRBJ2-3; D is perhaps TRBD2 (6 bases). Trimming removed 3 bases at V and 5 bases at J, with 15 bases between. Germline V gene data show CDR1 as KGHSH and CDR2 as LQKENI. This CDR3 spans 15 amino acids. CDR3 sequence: CASSPRKAGIDTQYF. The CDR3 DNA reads TGTGCCAGCTCACCCCGCAAAGCGGGCATAGATACGCAGTATTTT.

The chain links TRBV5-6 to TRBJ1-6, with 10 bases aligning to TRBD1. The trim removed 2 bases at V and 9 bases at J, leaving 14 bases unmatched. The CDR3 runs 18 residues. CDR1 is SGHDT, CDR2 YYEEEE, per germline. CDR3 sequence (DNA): TGTGCCAGCAGCTTACCGGGACAGGGGCGACTATCGGGTTCACCCCTCCACTTT. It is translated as CASSLPGQGRLSGSPLHF.

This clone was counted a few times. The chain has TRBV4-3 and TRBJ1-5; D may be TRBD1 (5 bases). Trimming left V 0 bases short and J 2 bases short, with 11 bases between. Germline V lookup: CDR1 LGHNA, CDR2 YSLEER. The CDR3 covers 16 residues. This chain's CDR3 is CASSQDGGLGNQPQHF. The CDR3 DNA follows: TGCGCCAGCAGCCAAGATGGGGGGTTGGGCAATCAGCCCCAGCATTTT.

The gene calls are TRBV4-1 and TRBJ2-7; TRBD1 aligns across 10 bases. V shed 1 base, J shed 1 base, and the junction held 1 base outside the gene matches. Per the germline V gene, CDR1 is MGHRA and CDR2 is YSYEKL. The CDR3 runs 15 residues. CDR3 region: CASSQVGQGSYEQYF. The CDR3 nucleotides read TGCGCCAGCAGCCAAGTGGGACAGGGGTCCTACGAGCAGTACTTC.

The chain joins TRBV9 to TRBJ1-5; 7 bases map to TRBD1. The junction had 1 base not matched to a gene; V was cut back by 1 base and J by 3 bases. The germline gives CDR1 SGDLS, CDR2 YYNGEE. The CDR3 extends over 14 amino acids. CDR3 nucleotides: TGTGCCAGCAGCGTACAGGGGGACAATCAGCCCCAGCATTTT. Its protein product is CASSVQGDNQPQHF. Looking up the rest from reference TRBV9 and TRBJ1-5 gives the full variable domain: DSGVTQTPKHLITATGQRVTLRCSPRSGDLSVYWYQQSLDQGLQFLIQYYNGEERAKGNILERFSAQQFPDLHSELNLSSLELGDSALYFCASSVQGDNQPQHFGDGTRLSIL.

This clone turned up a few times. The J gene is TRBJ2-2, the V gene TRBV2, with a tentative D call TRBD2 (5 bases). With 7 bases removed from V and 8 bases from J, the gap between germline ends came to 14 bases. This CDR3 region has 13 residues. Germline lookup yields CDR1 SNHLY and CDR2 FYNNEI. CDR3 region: CASTGRVRGELFF. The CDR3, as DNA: TGTGCCAGCACGGGAAGGGTTAGAGGGGAGCTGTTTTTT. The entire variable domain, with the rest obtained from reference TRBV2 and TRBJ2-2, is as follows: EPEVTQTPSHQVTQMGQEVILRCVPISNHLYFYWYRQILGQKVEFLVSFYNNEISEKSEIFDDQFSVERPDGSNFTLKIRSTKLEDSAMYFCASTGRVRGELFFGEGSRLTVL.

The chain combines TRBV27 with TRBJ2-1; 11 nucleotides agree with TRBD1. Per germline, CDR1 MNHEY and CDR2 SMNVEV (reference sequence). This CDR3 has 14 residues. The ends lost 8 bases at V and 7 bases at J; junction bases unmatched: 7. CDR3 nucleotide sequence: TGTGCCAGCGGACGGGACAGGGGGTGGAATGAGCAGTTCTTC. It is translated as CASGRDRGWNEQFF.

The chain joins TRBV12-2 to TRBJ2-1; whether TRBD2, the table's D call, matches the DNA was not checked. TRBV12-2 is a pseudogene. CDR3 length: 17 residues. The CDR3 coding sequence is TGTGCAAGTCGCTTAGCCCCGGGCTCGCGCGGGAGCGATGAGCAGTTCTTC. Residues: CASRLAPGSRGSDEQFF.

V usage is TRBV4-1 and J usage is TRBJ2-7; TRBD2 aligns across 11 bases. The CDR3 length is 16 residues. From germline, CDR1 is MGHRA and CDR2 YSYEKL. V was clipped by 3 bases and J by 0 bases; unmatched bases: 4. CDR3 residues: CASSQATSGSSYEQYF. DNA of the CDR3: TGCGCCAGCAGCCAGGCAACTAGCGGGAGCTCCTACGAGCAGTACTTC.

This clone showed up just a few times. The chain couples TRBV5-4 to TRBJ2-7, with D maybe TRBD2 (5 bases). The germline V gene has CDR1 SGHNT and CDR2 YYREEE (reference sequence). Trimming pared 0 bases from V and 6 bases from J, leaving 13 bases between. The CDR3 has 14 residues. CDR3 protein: CASSLELRAGEQYF. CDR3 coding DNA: TGTGCCAGCAGCTTGGAATTGAGGGCGGGCGAGCAGTACTTC.

CDR3: CASSYSNRDTQYF. CDR3 nucleotide sequence: TGTGCCAGCAGTTACTCAAACCGGGATACGCAGTATTTT. The chain employs TRBV6-5 and TRBJ2-3; D gene uncertain. The CDR3 consists of 13 residues. The germline gives CDR1 MNHEY, CDR2 SVGAGI. V lost 0 bases to trimming and J lost 6 bases, with 7 bases between them.

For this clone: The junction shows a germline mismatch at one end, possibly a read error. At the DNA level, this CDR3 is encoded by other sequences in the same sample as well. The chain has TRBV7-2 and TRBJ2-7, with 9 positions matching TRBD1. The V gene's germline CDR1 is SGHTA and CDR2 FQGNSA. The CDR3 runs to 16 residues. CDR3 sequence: CASSPDGTGRAYEQYF. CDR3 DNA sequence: TGTGCCAGCAGCCCCGACGGGACAGGGAGAGCCTACGAACAGTACTTC.

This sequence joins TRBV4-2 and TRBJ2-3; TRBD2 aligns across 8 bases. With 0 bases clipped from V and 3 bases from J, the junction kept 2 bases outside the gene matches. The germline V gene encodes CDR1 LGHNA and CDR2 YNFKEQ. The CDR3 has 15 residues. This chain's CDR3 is CASSQDRGGTDTQYF. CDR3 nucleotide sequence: TGTGCCAGCAGCCAAGATCGGGGGGGTACAGATACGCAGTATTTT.

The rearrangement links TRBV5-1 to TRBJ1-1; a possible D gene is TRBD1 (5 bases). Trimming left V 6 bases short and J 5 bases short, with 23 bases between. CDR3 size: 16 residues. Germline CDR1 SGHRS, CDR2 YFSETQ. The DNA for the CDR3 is TGCGCCAGCATGCAGGGCAGGGCCGCTTTGGGTACTGAAGCTTTCTTT. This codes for CASMQGRAALGTEAFF. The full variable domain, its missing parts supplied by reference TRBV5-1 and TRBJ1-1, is KAGVTQTPRYLIKTRGQQVTLSCSPISGHRSVSWYQQTPGQGLQFLFEYFSETQRNKGNFPGRFSGRQFSNSRSEMNVSTLELGDSALYLCASMQGRAALGTEAFFGQGTRLTVV.

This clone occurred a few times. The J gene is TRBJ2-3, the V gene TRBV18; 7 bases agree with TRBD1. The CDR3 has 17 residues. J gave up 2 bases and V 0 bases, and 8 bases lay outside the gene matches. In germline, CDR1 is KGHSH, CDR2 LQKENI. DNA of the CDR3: TGTGCCAGCTCACCACCTCGGACAGGACTGTACACAGATACGCAGTATTTT. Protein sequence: CASSPPRTGLYTDTQYF.

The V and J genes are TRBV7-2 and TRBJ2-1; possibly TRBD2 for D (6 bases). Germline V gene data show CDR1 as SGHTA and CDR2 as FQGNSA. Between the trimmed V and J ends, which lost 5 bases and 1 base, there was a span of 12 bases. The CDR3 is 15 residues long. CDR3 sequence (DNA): TGTGCCAGCAGCCCTAGACTAGGATCCTACAATGAGCAGTTCTTC. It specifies CASSPRLGSYNEQFF.

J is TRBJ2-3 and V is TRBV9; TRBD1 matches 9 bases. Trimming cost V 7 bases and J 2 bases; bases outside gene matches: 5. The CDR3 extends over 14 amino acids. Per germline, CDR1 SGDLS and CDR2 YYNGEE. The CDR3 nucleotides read TGTGCCAGCGGGAGGGACAGGGCCACAGATACGCAGTATTTT. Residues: CASGRDRATDTQYF.

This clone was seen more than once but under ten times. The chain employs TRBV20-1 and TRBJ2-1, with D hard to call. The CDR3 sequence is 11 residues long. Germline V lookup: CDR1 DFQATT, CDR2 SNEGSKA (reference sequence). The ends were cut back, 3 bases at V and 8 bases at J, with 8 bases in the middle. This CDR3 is CSASGQDEQFF. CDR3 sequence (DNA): TGCAGTGCTAGTGGTCAGGATGAGCAGTTCTTC.

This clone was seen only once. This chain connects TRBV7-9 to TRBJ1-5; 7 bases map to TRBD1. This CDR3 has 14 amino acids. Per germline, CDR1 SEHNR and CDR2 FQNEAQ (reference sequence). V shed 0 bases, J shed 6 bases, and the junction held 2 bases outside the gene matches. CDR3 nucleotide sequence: TGTGCCAGCAGCTTAGCAGGGGGCGTTCAGCCCCAGCATTTT. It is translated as CASSLAGGVQPQHF.

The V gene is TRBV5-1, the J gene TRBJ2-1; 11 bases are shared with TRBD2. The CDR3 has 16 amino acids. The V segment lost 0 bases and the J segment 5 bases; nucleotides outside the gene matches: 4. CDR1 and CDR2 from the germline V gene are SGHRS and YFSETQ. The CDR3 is CASSLAPGLADNEQFF. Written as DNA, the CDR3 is TGCGCCAGCAGCTTGGCGCCGGGACTAGCGGACAATGAGCAGTTCTTC.

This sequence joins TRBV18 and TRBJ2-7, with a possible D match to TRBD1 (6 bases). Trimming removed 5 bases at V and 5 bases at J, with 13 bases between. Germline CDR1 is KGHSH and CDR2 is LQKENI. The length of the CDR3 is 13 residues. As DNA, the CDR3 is TGTGCCAGCTCAGCTTTCTCAGGGGACGAGCAGTACTTC. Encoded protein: CASSAFSGDEQYF.